The 19 T cell receptor beta chains below were found in one sample sequenced in a study of blood T cell repertoires in COVID-19 (dated by TCRdb to 2020 to 2021). Libraries came from the immunoSEQ multiplex PCR assay. TCRdb re-hosts the immuneACCESS table, in-frame sequences only. Its copies lack some clones; in the studies checked, an unresolved V gene accounts for under half of them, and the cause for the rest is not known. This sample is represented by 250,000 to 300,000 clones; 70% to 90% of them were singletons. The ten largest clonotypes hold more than 9.5% of the sample. Sequenced: peripheral blood. The receptors come from a woman in her 70s with acute or convalescent COVID-19.

On this clone: Other DNA sequences in this sample translate to the same CDR3. The chain links TRBV5-1 to TRBJ1-6; 9 bases are shared with TRBD1. The V and J ends lost 0 bases and 10 bases, in that order; junction bases with no gene match: 5. The CDR3 totals 15 residues. The germline gives CDR1 SGHRS, CDR2 YFSETQ. CDR3 sequence reads: CASSLAGQGRSPLHF. CDR3 nucleotides: TGCGCCAGCAGCTTGGCCGGACAGGGGAGATCACCCCTCCACTTT.

In nucleotides, the CDR3 is TGTGCCAGCAGGCGGGCGATAAGCTATGGCTACACCTTC. Protein: CASRRAISYGYTF. The chain combines TRBV6-5 with TRBJ1-2; D ambiguous. Trimming left V 6 bases short and J 4 bases short, with 12 bases between. The germline V gene has CDR1 MNHEY and CDR2 SVGAGI. This CDR3 contains 13 residues.

The chain carries TRBV18 and TRBJ1-6, with 7 bases aligning to TRBD1. The V gene's germline CDR1 is KGHSH and CDR2 LQKENI. V was clipped by 4 bases and J by 7 bases; unmatched bases: 7. This CDR3 region has 15 residues. CDR3 coding DNA: TGTGCCAGCTCACGACGGACAGGAGGGAATTCACCCCTCCACTTT. This encodes CASSRRTGGNSPLHF.

This clone was seen only once. The chain joins TRBV10-3 to TRBJ1-2; D is possibly TRBD1 (6 bases). Looked up from germline, CDR1 is ENHRY and CDR2 is SYGVKD. V lost 10 bases and J lost 3, with 18 bases in between. The CDR3 consists of 14 residues. The CDR3 nucleotides are TGTGCCACCTCAGGTGGGGGCGCGGACTATGGCTACACCTTC. Residues: CATSGGGADYGYTF.

V usage is TRBV6-6 and J usage is TRBJ2-1, with 9 positions matching TRBD2. Germline lookup yields CDR1 MNHNY and CDR2 SVGAGI (reference sequence). The CDR3 has 15 residues. V shed 7 bases and J 6 bases; nucleotides not matched to a gene: 10. The CDR3 reads CASTPSGGPFNEQFF. CDR3 DNA sequence: TGTGCCAGCACCCCGAGCGGGGGGCCGTTCAATGAGCAGTTCTTC.

The chain joins TRBV7-3 to TRBJ2-2; 8 bases align to TRBD1. The CDR3 runs to 14 residues. The germline V gene encodes CDR1 SGHTA and CDR2 FQGTGA. J lost 4 bases, V lost 5 bases, and 3 bases had no gene match. For the CDR3, the DNA is TGTGCCAGCAGCCTCGACAGGGGCACCGGGGAGCTGTTTTTT. Amino acid sequence: CASSLDRGTGELFF.

This rearrangement joins TRBV6-5 to TRBJ1-5; the match to TRBD1 covers 7 bases. Trimming removed 6 bases from V and 1 base from J; junction bases left unmatched: 6. Germline CDR1 MNHEY, CDR2 SVGAGI. CDR3 size: 15 residues. In DNA, the CDR3 is TGTGCCAGCAGAATGGGACAGCTAAGCAATCAGCCCCAGCATTTT. It translates to CASRMGQLSNQPQHF.

This clone showed up just a few times. This chain joins TRBV24-1 and TRBJ2-3; 7 bases are a match to TRBD1. This CDR3 contains 14 residues. Germline V gene lookup returns CDR1 KGHDR and CDR2 SFDVKD. V was clipped by 3 bases and J by 9 bases; unmatched bases: 8. The CDR3 region has the DNA TGTGCCACCAGTGATGCCGGACAGGCAGGGACGCAGTATTTT. Protein product: CATSDAGQAGTQYF.

The rearrangement uses TRBV27 and TRBJ2-2; 9 positions agree with TRBD1. The V gene's germline CDR1 is MNHEY and CDR2 SMNVEV (reference sequence). The V and J ends lost 4 bases and 6 bases, in that order; junction bases with no gene match: 6. CDR3 length: 15 amino acids. This CDR3 is CASSSGTGYAGELFF. For the CDR3, the DNA is TGTGCCAGCAGTTCCGGGACAGGGTACGCCGGGGAGCTGTTTTTT.

The V and J genes are TRBV6-5 and TRBJ1-2; D remains ambiguous. Germline CDR1 and CDR2: MNHEY and SVGAGI. The CDR3 spans 12 residues. Trimming pared 5 bases from V and 0 bases from J, leaving 4 bases between. As DNA, the CDR3 is TGTGCCAGCAGTCAGGCTAACTATGGCTACACCTTC. This gives the protein CASSQANYGYTF.

V and J are TRBV5-1 and TRBJ1-2, with D uncertain. Germline V CDR1 and CDR2: SGHRS, YFSETQ. Trimming took off 0 bases at V and 6 bases at J, with 12 bases between the two ends. This CDR3 has 14 residues. The CDR3 region is CASSLVNAIHGYTF. CDR3 coding DNA: TGCGCCAGCAGCTTGGTTAATGCGATCCATGGCTACACCTTC.

This chain links TRBV5-1 with TRBJ1-2, with D tentatively TRBD1 (6 bases). CDR1 SGHRS and CDR2 YFSETQ come from the germline V gene. The V and J ends lost 2 bases and 6 bases respectively, with 11 bases between them. This CDR3 region has 13 residues. CDR3 in DNA: TGCGCCAGCAGCTTTGGACAGCGGAATGGCTACACCTTC. This codes for CASSFGQRNGYTF.

J is TRBJ1-2 and V is TRBV5-1; 9 bases are shared with TRBD1. From germline, CDR1 is SGHRS and CDR2 YFSETQ. V trimming: 2 bases; J trimming: 11 bases; junction bases outside the gene matches: 13. CDR3 length: 15 amino acids. The CDR3 DNA sequence: TGCGCCAGCAGCTTACGGGCCGGGACAGGGCGCGGGTACACCTTC. Protein: CASSLRAGTGRGYTF.

The chain is built from TRBV7-9 and TRBJ1-2; 7 nucleotides line up with TRBD1. This CDR3 has 16 amino acids. V lost 1 base and J lost 3; bases outside the gene matches: 8. Germline values: CDR1 SEHNR, CDR2 FQNEAQ (reference sequence). The CDR3 nucleotides are TGTGCCAGCAGCTTAGGTGGCGCCAGGGGGGACTATGGCTACACCTTC. Its translation: CASSLGGARGDYGYTF.

This rearrangement joins TRBV12-3 or TRBV12-4 to TRBJ2-2; no firm D call. The CDR3 is made up of 10 amino acids. Trimming stripped 6 bases from V and 8 bases from J, with 4 bases between. CDR3 sequence reads: CASSLGELFF. In DNA form, the CDR3 reads TGTGCCAGCAGCCTTGGGGAGCTGTTTTTT.

The chain uses TRBV7-9 and TRBJ1-1; TRBD1 agrees at 7 bases. Unmatched junction bases numbered 7, after V lost 5 bases and J lost 4 bases. Per germline, CDR1 SEHNR and CDR2 FQNEAQ (reference sequence). CDR3 length: 14 amino acids. For the CDR3, the DNA is TGTGCCAGCAGCAGAACGCAGGGGGTCACTGAAGCTTTCTTT. As protein: CASSRTQGVTEAFF.

J is TRBJ1-2 and V is TRBV24-1, with 7 nucleotides matching TRBD1. The CDR3 sequence is 14 residues long. The germline CDR1 and CDR2 sequences are KGHDR and SFDVKD. V trimming: 8 bases; J trimming: 6 bases; junction bases outside the gene matches: 11. The CDR3 DNA sequence: TGTGCCACCAAAGAAGAGGGGGCGAAAAATGGCTACACCTTC. Protein: CATKEEGAKNGYTF.

The chain links TRBV18 to TRBJ1-5; D possibly corresponds to TRBD1 (5 bases). CDR1 KGHSH and CDR2 LQKENI come from the germline V gene. The CDR3 is 14 amino acids. Trimming took off 6 bases at V and 1 base at J, with 10 bases between the two ends. CDR3 amino acids: CASSLTDSNQPQHF. The CDR3 region has the DNA TGTGCCAGCTCGCTGACAGACAGCAATCAGCCCCAGCATTTT.

This chain connects TRBV24-1 to TRBJ2-2; 14 bases line up with TRBD2. The CDR3 spans 16 residues. V lost 12 bases, J lost 0 bases, and 5 bases stayed unmatched. Germline V gene data show CDR1 as KGHDR and CDR2 as SFDVKD. CDR3 DNA: TGTGCCGCTGGGACTAGCGGGGGATCGAACACCGGGGAGCTGTTTTTT. As protein: CAAGTSGGSNTGELFF.